This TCR beta chain was observed in a study of T cell repertoires in cytomegalovirus infection. As for the study in general: Matching HLA type and CMV infection were both indicated by public TCR beta signatures. The study, taken as a whole, reports: HLA-C-restricted CMV clonotypes gave the most frequent clonotype in two of eight donors. Carriers of CMV and the relevant HLA type were discriminated by public TCR beta frequency.

As for this clonotype: Its specificity is unknown.

From the reads, TCRdb called clonotypes with MiXCR, one entry per CDR3 protein. This table has about 530,000 distinct CDR3 sequences, about a quarter appearing once. V was trimmed by 8 bases and J by 4 bases, leaving 23 bases between them. Germline-derived CDR1 and CDR2 are SQVTM and ANQGSEA. The length of the CDR3 is 15 residues. Material: PBMCs. This receptor was obtained from a human donor in good health (CMV status not recorded). Some clones in this sample may be carry-over from other donors' samples. The chain combines TRBV29-1 with TRBJ2-5, with D tentatively TRBD1 (6 bases). CDR3 amino acids: CSSKPEGEQGETQYF. The CDR3 DNA sequence: TGCAGCTCTAAACCCGAAGGGGAACAGGGAGAGACCCAGTACTTC.